This T cell receptor (beta chain) was recorded in a study of cytomegalovirus exposure and HLA in healthy donors. PCR amplification relied on 60 Vbeta primers (plus 13 Jbeta primers). Clones were sequenced by immunoSEQ multiplex PCR, and TCRdb holds only the in-frame ones, with some missing. The sample gives some 150,000 clones, roughly four fifths of which show up once; around 3% is in the top ten. V lost 0 bases to trimming and J lost 3 bases, with 10 bases between them. There are 14 residues in the CDR3. Germline V CDR1 and CDR2: SGHDT, YYEEEE. As concerns this clone: The antigen is undetermined.

Study-level points and caveats: When analyzed later, the rates of TCR association showed variation by HLA locus, with DRB1 the most and HLA-C the fewest.

This clonotype was sampled from a young man in good health and CMV-seropositive. Specimen: PBMCs. The rearrangement joins TRBV5-6 to TRBJ2-7; possible D gene TRBD1, 6 bases. CDR3 nucleotide sequence: TGTGCCAGCAGCTTGGTGGGGGCGAGCTACGAGCAGTACTTC. Protein: CASSLVGASYEQYF.